The 31 T cell receptor beta chains given below trace back to one sample, sequenced in a study of OX40 agonist ivuxolimab in advanced cancers. Produced via immunoSEQ multiplex PCR; TCRdb's table is partial and in-frame only. The sample includes under 13,000 clones, around 80% of them seen just once. This sample comprised CD4+ or CD8+ T cells sorted from blood, obtained in a trial of the OX40 agonist ivuxolimab. The receptors were gathered from an adult with an advanced solid tumor such as melanoma, head and neck, liver or kidney cancer.

This clone turned up a few times. V usage is TRBV19 and J usage is TRBJ2-2, with 8 positions matching TRBD2. The CDR3 contains 17 residues. J was trimmed by 2 bases and V by 2 bases; bases with no gene match: 7. Germline V gene data show CDR1 as LNHDA and CDR2 as SQIVND (reference sequence). The CDR3 nucleotides are TGTGCCAGTAGTATATATCGACTAGCGATCAACACCGGGGAGCTGTTTTTT. Its protein is CASSIYRLAINTGELFF.

J is TRBJ1-1 and V is TRBV27; D unresolved. V lost 8 bases, J lost 0 bases, and 10 bases lay in between. Germline V gene sequence: CDR1 MNHEY, CDR2 SMNVEV (reference sequence). CDR3 length: 13 residues. In DNA form, the CDR3 reads TGTGCCAGCCGGTTGGCCATGAACACTGAAGCTTTCTTT. Translated: CASRLAMNTEAFF.

This clone was seen a handful of times. V and J are TRBV7-2 and TRBJ1-2; perhaps TRBD1 as D (5 bases). The CDR3 runs 12 residues. The V gene lost 1 base and the J gene lost 7 bases, with 7 bases spanning the gap. CDR1 is SGHTA, CDR2 FQGNSA, per germline. The CDR3 is CASSLEGVGYTF. For the CDR3, the DNA is TGTGCCAGCAGCTTAGAAGGGGTTGGCTACACCTTC.

This chain uses TRBV7-8 with TRBJ2-5; D tentatively fits TRBD1 or TRBD2 (9 bases each). The CDR3 spans 20 residues. Per the germline V gene, CDR1 is SGHVS and CDR2 is FQNEAQ. V lost 0 bases and J 5 bases, leaving 28 bases between the germline ends. DNA of the CDR3: TGTGCCAGCAGCTTAGCTCGGGACAGGGTACCGGGACTAGCAGTGGAGACCCAGTACTTC. It specifies CASSLARDRVPGLAVETQYF.

The rearrangement joins TRBV5-4 to TRBJ2-7; D possibly uses TRBD1 or TRBD2 (5 bases each). The CDR3 totals 15 residues. V was cut by 4 bases and J by 0 bases, with 14 bases left in between. The germline gives CDR1 SGHNT, CDR2 YYREEE (reference sequence). This CDR3 is CASSNRDRCSYEQYF. In nucleotides, the CDR3 is TGTGCCAGCAGCAACCGGGACCGATGCTCCTACGAGCAGTACTTC.

This clone is large (0.1 to 1%). The chain carries TRBV27 and TRBJ1-1; tentative D call: TRBD1 (5 bases). The germline CDR1 and CDR2 sequences are MNHEY and SMNVEV (reference sequence). The CDR3 is made up of 13 amino acids. Deletions cut 2 bases from V and 5 bases from J, with 9 bases between. CDR3 sequence: CASSLGGGTEAFF. CDR3 coding DNA: TGTGCCAGCAGTTTAGGGGGGGGGACTGAAGCTTTCTTT.

The chain uses TRBV9 and TRBJ2-1; TRBD2 matches 10 bases. This CDR3 spans 15 amino acids. V dropped 4 bases and J dropped 8; count of bases not matched to a gene: 9. CDR1 is SGDLS and CDR2 is YYNGEE in the germline V gene. The CDR3 DNA sequence: TGTGCCAGCAGCTCCCCAGCGGGGGGGCTTGATGAGCAGTTCTTC. Translation: CASSSPAGGLDEQFF.

V gene TRBV5-8 combines with J gene TRBJ1-2; 7 bases agree with TRBD1. The V segment lost 2 bases and the J segment 4 bases; nucleotides outside the gene matches: 8. This CDR3 comprises 15 residues. The germline V gene encodes CDR1 SGHTS and CDR2 YDEGEE. CDR3 nucleotide sequence: TGTGCCAGCAGCTTTCGGACAGGAAAGGGCTATGGCTACACCTTC. Residues: CASSFRTGKGYGYTF.

The genes are TRBV19 and TRBJ2-5; 7 nucleotides line up with TRBD1. Losses at the gene ends were 8 bases for V and 4 bases for J; bases not matched to a gene: 7. Germline lookup yields CDR1 LNHDA and CDR2 SQIVND (reference sequence). The CDR3 runs 13 residues. CDR3: CASWDRDGETQYF. The CDR3, as DNA: TGTGCCAGTTGGGACAGAGATGGAGAGACCCAGTACTTC. Full variable domain (rest looked up from reference TRBV19 and TRBJ2-5): DGGITQSPKYLFRKEGQNVTLSCEQNLNHDAMYWYRQDPGQGLRLIYYSQIVNDFQKGDIAEGYSVSREKKESFPLTVTSAQKNPTAFYLCASWDRDGETQYFGPGTRLLVL.

This clone has a single count. The V gene is TRBV15, the J gene TRBJ1-5, with D unclear. The CDR3 has 15 amino acids. V lost 0 bases and J 3 bases, leaving 9 bases between the germline ends. CDR1 and CDR2 (germline): LNHNV, YYDKDF (reference sequence). The CDR3 sequence is CATSRESGPNQPQHF. CDR3 DNA sequence: TGTGCCACCAGCAGAGAATCAGGACCCAATCAGCCCCAGCATTTT.

The CDR3 loop is CASSWGYNEQFF. CDR3 DNA sequence: TGTGCCAGCAGCTGGGGGTACAATGAGCAGTTCTTC. The chain recombines TRBV5-4 with TRBJ2-1, with D perhaps assigned TRBD1 or TRBD2 (5 bases each). CDR1 and CDR2 from the germline V gene are SGHNT and YYREEE (reference sequence). The length of the CDR3 is 12 residues. V lost 3 bases, J lost 4 bases, and 5 bases lay in between.

V and J are TRBV7-3 and TRBJ2-6; TRBD1 matches at 7 bases. CDR1 is SGHTA, CDR2 FQGTGA, per germline. The CDR3 length is 16 residues. V shed 5 bases, J shed 2 bases, and the junction held 6 bases outside the gene matches. The CDR3 DNA is TGTGCCAGCAGCCCTAGTACAGGGGCTGGGGCCAACGTCCTGACTTTC. It yields the protein CASSPSTGAGANVLTF.

The count of this clone is one. The junction differs from germline at one of its ends, possibly a read error. In DNA form, the CDR3 reads TGTGCTAGCAGCTTTACAAGCGGGGGCACAGATACGCAGTATTTT. It yields the protein CASSFTSGGTDTQYF. This sequence joins TRBV7-7 and TRBJ2-3, with 7 positions matching TRBD2. The germline CDR1 and CDR2 sequences are SSHAT and FNYEAQ (reference sequence). The CDR3 is made up of 15 amino acids.

The chain employs TRBV5-6 and TRBJ2-1; D is ambiguous. This CDR3 is built from 13 residues. Trimming shortened V by 1 base and J by 6 bases, and 8 bases separated the two germline ends. Germline V gene lookup returns CDR1 SGHDT and CDR2 YYEEEE. The CDR3 loop is CASSLLDGNEQFF. CDR3 nucleotides: TGTGCCAGCAGCTTGTTAGACGGCAATGAGCAGTTCTTC. Full variable domain (outside the CDR3, taken from reference TRBV5-6 and TRBJ2-1): DAGVTQSPTHLIKTRGQQVTLRCSPKSGHDTVSWYQQALGQGPQFIFQYYEEEERQRGNFPDRFSGHQFPNYSSELNVNALLLGDSALYLCASSLLDGNEQFFGPGTRLTVL.

The genes are TRBV5-1 and TRBJ2-3; no firm D call. The CDR3 sequence is 13 residues long. Trimming left V 3 bases short and J 2 bases short, with 7 bases between. Per the germline V gene, CDR1 is SGHRS and CDR2 is YFSETQ. Here the CDR3 DNA reads TGCGCCAGCAGCTCCGATAACACAGATACGCAGTATTTT. Translated: CASSSDNTDTQYF.

The chain joins TRBV19 to TRBJ1-2; D is uncertain. The V gene's germline CDR1 is LNHDA and CDR2 SQIVND (reference sequence). The V gene lost 5 bases and the J gene lost 3 bases, with 7 bases spanning the gap. This CDR3 region has 12 residues. CDR3 amino acids: CASSGSHYGYTF. The CDR3 DNA is TGTGCCAGTAGTGGGAGCCACTATGGCTACACCTTC. The whole variable domain, filled in from reference TRBV19 and TRBJ1-2, reads DGGITQSPKYLFRKEGQNVTLSCEQNLNHDAMYWYRQDPGQGLRLIYYSQIVNDFQKGDIAEGYSVSREKKESFPLTVTSAQKNPTAFYLCASSGSHYGYTFGSGTRLTVV.

This chain connects TRBV27 to TRBJ2-3; D is unresolved. V lost 3 bases to trimming and J lost 5 bases, with 3 bases between them. Germline V gene lookup returns CDR1 MNHEY and CDR2 SMNVEV (reference sequence). The CDR3 is 11 amino acids. CDR3 nucleotides: TGTGCCAGCAGTTTTGGAGATACGCAGTATTTT. Translated: CASSFGDTQYF.

The J gene is TRBJ2-1, the V gene TRBV2; tentative D call: TRBD2 (6 bases). The germline V gene has CDR1 SNHLY and CDR2 FYNNEI. V was cut by 1 base and J by 0 bases, with 7 bases left in between. This CDR3 comprises 15 residues. The CDR3 here is CASSEDGSSYNEQFF. CDR3 in DNA: TGTGCCAGCAGTGAAGACGGGAGCTCCTACAATGAGCAGTTCTTC.

V is TRBV7-9 and J is TRBJ2-1; TRBD2 matches at 7 bases. CDR1 and CDR2 (germline): SEHNR, FQNEAQ (reference sequence). Trimming took 4 bases from V and 4 from J; bases not matched to a gene: 10. The CDR3 length is 16 residues. Here the CDR3 DNA reads TGTGCCAGCAGCTATCGGGGAGCTAGCGGATACAATGAGCAGTTCTTC. This gives the protein CASSYRGASGYNEQFF.

This sequence joins TRBV7-3 and TRBJ2-1, with 8 bases aligning to TRBD1. Germline CDR1 reads SGHTA; CDR2 reads FQGTGA. With V trimmed by 5 bases and J by 6 bases, 9 bases remained unmatched. CDR3 length equals 15 residues. DNA for the CDR3: TGTGCCAGCAGCCCCCGTCAGACAGGGGTCAATGAGCAGTTCTTC. Translation gives CASSPRQTGVNEQFF.

This rearrangement joins TRBV7-8 to TRBJ2-1; TRBD2 aligns across 8 bases. Germline CDR1 and CDR2: SGHVS and FQNEAQ. The CDR3 is 18 residues long. J lost 8 bases, V lost 0 bases, and 15 bases had no gene match. The CDR3 sequence: CASSLAPRTSGIQYEQFF. CDR3 nucleotides: TGTGCCAGCAGCTTAGCCCCCCGAACTAGCGGTATACAATATGAGCAGTTCTTC.

This clone was detected once. V is TRBV19 and J is TRBJ1-1, with D unclear. Trimming removed 5 bases from V and 1 base from J, with 5 bases in between. The V gene's germline CDR1 is LNHDA and CDR2 SQIVND (reference sequence). The CDR3 runs to 12 residues. For the CDR3, the DNA is TGTGCCAGTAGTGTACAGAACACTGAAGCTTTCTTT. Its translation is CASSVQNTEAFF.

The chain combines TRBV7-6 with TRBJ2-1; TRBD2 agrees at 11 bases. CDR3 length equals 16 residues. J gave up 7 bases and V 5 bases, and 10 bases lay outside the gene matches. Germline V gene lookup returns CDR1 SGHVS and CDR2 FNYEAQ. This CDR3 is CASSTLAGGPGNEQFF. CDR3 coding DNA: TGTGCCAGCAGCACCTTAGCGGGGGGGCCTGGGAATGAGCAGTTCTTC.

V and J are TRBV7-8 and TRBJ1-1; D unresolved. CDR1 is SGHVS, CDR2 FQNEAQ, per germline. The CDR3 is 12 amino acids. V was pared by 3 bases and J by 8 bases, with 10 bases between. CDR3 loop: CASSLTGIEAFF. As DNA, the CDR3 is TGTGCCAGCAGCTTGACTGGTATCGAAGCTTTCTTT.

The chain joins TRBV7-9 to TRBJ2-5; no firm D call. Germline V CDR1 and CDR2: SEHNR, FQNEAQ (reference sequence). The CDR3 is made up of 14 amino acids. V lost 1 base, J lost 1 base, and 7 bases lay in between. CDR3 protein: CASSLDSLQETQYF. CDR3 DNA sequence: TGTGCCAGCAGCTTAGACAGTCTCCAAGAGACCCAGTACTTC.

The J gene is TRBJ1-4, the V gene TRBV6-5, with D possibly TRBD1 on 5 matching bases. The V end lost 5 bases, the J end lost 7 bases, and 14 bases lay between the germline ends. CDR1 and CDR2 from the germline V gene are MNHEY and SVGAGI. CDR3 length: 14 residues. The CDR3 sequence: CASSGSTGGEKLFF. The CDR3 nucleotides are TGTGCCAGCAGTGGTAGTACGGGGGGTGAAAAACTGTTTTTT.

As DNA, the CDR3 is TGTGCCAGCAGCCAAGAAGGTATGGGGCCGGCCACCGGGGAGCTGTTTTTT. The encoded protein is CASSQEGMGPATGELFF. The rearrangement links TRBV14 to TRBJ2-2, with D possibly TRBD1 on 5 matching bases. CDR3 length: 17 residues. V gave up 0 bases and J gave up 4 bases, with 15 bases separating them. Germline V gives CDR1 SGHDN, CDR2 FVKESK.

V gene TRBV6-7 combines with J gene TRBJ1-1; D not resolved. TRBV6-7 is reported as an ORF; its role is uncertain. Trimming stripped 5 bases from V and 7 bases from J, with 17 bases between. There are 14 residues in the CDR3. This CDR3 is CASSHGKVRSEAFF. The CDR3, as DNA: TGTGCCAGCAGTCACGGGAAGGTTCGGAGTGAAGCTTTCTTT.

The chain carries TRBV14 and TRBJ2-3; 10 bases line up with TRBD1. The CDR3 totals 16 residues. V lost 6 bases to trimming and J lost 4 bases; unmatched junction nucleotides: 10. Germline V gene lookup returns CDR1 SGHDN and CDR2 FVKESK. The CDR3, as DNA: TGTGCCAGCAGTCGCGGACAGGGGGTGTTCGCAGATACGCAGTATTTT. Its protein product is CASSRGQGVFADTQYF.

The chain uses TRBV6-5 and TRBJ2-5, with 8 bases fitting TRBD2. The CDR3 is 15 amino acids. Germline assignment: CDR1 MNHEY and CDR2 SVGAGI. J lost 1 base, V lost 4 bases, and 5 bases had no gene match. The CDR3 loop is CASSWAGGSQETQYF. The CDR3, as DNA: TGTGCCAGCAGTTGGGCGGGGGGATCCCAAGAGACCCAGTACTTC.

The chain couples TRBV6-1 to TRBJ2-1; 9 nucleotides match TRBD1. Trimming removed 5 bases from V and 7 bases from J; junction bases left unmatched: 9. Germline V CDR1 and CDR2: MNHNS, SASEGT. The CDR3 loop spans 15 amino acids. The CDR3 DNA sequence: TGTGCCAGCAGTAAACAGGGGGCCAATTCAAATGAGCAGTTCTTC. It translates to CASSKQGANSNEQFF.